This T cell receptor (beta chain) derives from a study of T cell responses to AZD1222 COVID-19 vaccine (dated by TCRdb to the early 2020s). A note on the overall study: A total of about 240 trial participants underwent TCR sequencing, of whom some 210 received two doses of AZD1222 and 26 received two doses of the MenACWY control vaccine. Trial participants were enrolled by age into subgroups of 18-55, 56-69 and 70-plus years, and around 150, 28 and 57 TCR-sequenced participants, respectively, were included in these subgroups.

The V end gives up 6 bases and the J end 9 bases, leaving 7 bases in the junction not matched to a gene. Looking up the germline V gene yields CDR1 MNHEY and CDR2 SVGAGI. The CDR3 goes from the cysteine to the phenylalanine over 14 residues. This entry keeps only the CDR3 DNA: 42 bases, framed from base 1. The CDR3 regions of human TCRbeta chains were analyzed by immunosequencing. Turning to the authors' computational methods: Repertoire TCRs were matched against a reference library of SARS-CoV-2-specific TCRs generated with the MIRA antigen-specificity platform. Breadth meant the fraction of unique TCRs that were SARS-CoV-2-associated, whereas depth meant the fraction of total T cells that were SARS-CoV-2-associated. Using the MIRA data, each spike-specific TCR was mapped to the spike region that the TCR reacts to and placed in a CD4 or CD8 class. Log10-transformed breadth and depth values were compared by one-way ANOVA with Sidak's multiple comparisons tests. TCRdb took over this immuneACCESS table, retaining in-frame rearrangements with V and J assigned. Such tables are incomplete; in checked studies, under half of the missing clones stem from an unresolved V gene, and the remainder is unexplained. Clonal size and the V and J genes are those of that table, whereas D and trimming came from the DNA. Here the sample has about 200,000 clones; under 95% occur a single time. Roughly 1% of the sample is in the top ten clones.

According to the study, the label for this sample's time point signals: about 28 days (+/-7) after the second vaccine dose. AZD1222 recipients with second doses at about 4 weeks or about 12 weeks were pooled, because spike-specific TCR depth and breadth did not differ between schedules. Samples from vaccinated people were obtained from the UK trials COV001 and COV002, which included a single-blind randomized controlled phase 2/3 trial of AZD1222 (ChAdOx1 nCoV-19) in healthy adults. For TCRbeta chain sequencing, PBMC samples were collected from trial participants at day 0 and at day 28 after the second dose. On the study overall, not on this receptor specifically: Most participants were white British and females outnumbered males, and the authors suggested that clonal diversity may have been underestimated. The 56-69-year group was small, and its depth increase did not reach significance, likely because of low power. Because no samples from the day 14 peak response were available, repertoires could be characterized only after the peak T cell response. Spike-specific TCR breadth and depth rose significantly after two AZD1222 doses compared with day 0 and with MenACWY recipients. CD4 TCRs associated with the vaccine covered the entire spike protein, and the dominant responses were in regions 160-218 and 743-854. Only five to seven AZD1222 recipients were SARS-CoV-2 seropositive at baseline, limiting conclusions about previously exposed vaccinees. Epitopes outside the regions mutated in the B.1.351 and B.1.1.7 variants were reportedly recognized by nearly half of the unique spike-specific TCRs.

Worth noting for this clone: No antigen is known for it. Base quality data are lacking; no much larger clone is found one base away.

The material sequenced was peripheral blood, taken 28 days after the second AZD1222 dose. This TCR derives from an adult who received the AZD1222 COVID-19 vaccine. Here the chain combines TRBV6-5 and TRBJ1-6; a stretch of 8 junction bases matches TRBD1. The nucleotide sequence reads as follows: TGTGCCAGCAGAGGTGACAGGGGAGTTTCACCCCTCCACTTT. This sequence encodes CASRGDRGVSPLHF.